This T cell receptor beta chain originates from a study of neoadjuvant anti-PD-1 for oral cavity cancer. The method was immunoSEQ multiplex PCR; TCRdb's version includes in-frame clones alone and lacks a portion of them. The data contain about 80,000 clones, approximately 84% of them seen just once; the ten biggest clones take up around 3%. Sequences were derived from PBMCs, sampled before nivolumab (anti-PD-1) treatment. The origin of this receptor is a person aged 40 to 85 with oral cavity squamous cell carcinoma.

CDR3 sequence (DNA): TGCGCCAGCAGCTCCCTTTACGAGCAGTACTTC. Translation: CASSSLYEQYF. The chain has TRBV4-1 and TRBJ2-7, with unresolved D. The CDR3 sequence is 11 residues long. Trimming cost V 5 bases and J 4 bases, with 6 bases left between them. The germline V gene has CDR1 MGHRA and CDR2 YSYEKL.